This T cell receptor beta chain was captured in a study of blood T cell repertoires in COVID-19. The overall study: T cells, B-cell-depleted T cells, or PBMCs provided the cDNA or gDNA that served as material.

V dropped 6 bases and J dropped 4 bases, with 10 bases sitting between them. CDR1 MNHEY and CDR2 SVGAGI come from the germline V gene. The CDR3 is made up of 13 amino acids. Original processing notes: Amplification of reference gene primers provided the estimated nucleated cell counts. Libraries were prepared by immunoSEQ multiplex PCR; TCRdb keeps only in-frame clonotypes and omits some of them. V, J and clone size are those of that table, while D and trimming were read from the DNA. The sample records about 200,000 clones, more than 65% being singletons. The clonotype comes from a human donor in a cohort sampled during active COVID-19. Sample: peripheral blood. The gene calls are TRBV6-5 and TRBJ2-1, with a weak D call TRBD2 (5 bases). The CDR3 region has the DNA TGTGCCAGCAGGGCTAGGACTTACAATGAGCAGTTCTTC. Its translation: CASRARTYNEQFF.